This T cell receptor beta chain was captured by sequencing in a study of blood T cell repertoires in COVID-19. Across about two dozen US areas, participants ranged in age from about 18 to 100 years. Profiling relied on immunoSEQ multiplex PCR, and the TCRdb table lists in-frame clones only, not all of them. The data hold roughly 250,000 clones, with 80% to 90% observed a single time. The V gene lost 5 bases and the J gene lost 7 bases, with 14 bases spanning the gap. The CDR3 extends over 14 amino acids. CDR1 and CDR2 (germline): PRHDT, FYEKMQ (reference sequence). The chain combines TRBV13 with TRBJ1-4; D remains ambiguous. The clonotype was recovered from a woman aged 30 to 39 who had recovered from COVID-19. What was sequenced was PBMCs or T cells enriched from blood (not recorded which). CDR3 amino acids: CASSDNGFREKLFF. CDR3 DNA sequence: TGTGCCAGCAGCGATAACGGGTTCCGTGAAAAACTGTTTTTT. Using reference TRBV13 and TRBJ1-4 for the parts outside the CDR3, the full variable domain is AAGVIQSPRHLIKEKRETATLKCYPIPRHDTVYWYQQGPGQDPQFLISFYEKMQSDKGSIPDRFSAQQFSDYHSELNMSSLELGDSALYFCASSDNGFREKLFFGSGTQLSVL.